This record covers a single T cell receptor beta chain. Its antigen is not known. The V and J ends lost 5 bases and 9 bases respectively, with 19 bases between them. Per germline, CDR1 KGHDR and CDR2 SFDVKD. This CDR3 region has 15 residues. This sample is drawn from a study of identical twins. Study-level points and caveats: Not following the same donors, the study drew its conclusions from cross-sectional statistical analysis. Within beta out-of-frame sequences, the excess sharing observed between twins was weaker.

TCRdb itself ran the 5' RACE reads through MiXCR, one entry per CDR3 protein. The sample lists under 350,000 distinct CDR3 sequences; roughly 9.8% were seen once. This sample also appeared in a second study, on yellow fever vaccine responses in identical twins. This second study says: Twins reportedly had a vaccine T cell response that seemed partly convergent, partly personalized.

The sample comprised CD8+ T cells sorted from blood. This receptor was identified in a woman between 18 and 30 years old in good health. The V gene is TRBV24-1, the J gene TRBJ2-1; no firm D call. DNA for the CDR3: TGTGCCACCAGTGTTCGCGCCCAAATCGGCAGTGAGCAGTTCTTC. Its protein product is CATSVRAQIGSEQFF.